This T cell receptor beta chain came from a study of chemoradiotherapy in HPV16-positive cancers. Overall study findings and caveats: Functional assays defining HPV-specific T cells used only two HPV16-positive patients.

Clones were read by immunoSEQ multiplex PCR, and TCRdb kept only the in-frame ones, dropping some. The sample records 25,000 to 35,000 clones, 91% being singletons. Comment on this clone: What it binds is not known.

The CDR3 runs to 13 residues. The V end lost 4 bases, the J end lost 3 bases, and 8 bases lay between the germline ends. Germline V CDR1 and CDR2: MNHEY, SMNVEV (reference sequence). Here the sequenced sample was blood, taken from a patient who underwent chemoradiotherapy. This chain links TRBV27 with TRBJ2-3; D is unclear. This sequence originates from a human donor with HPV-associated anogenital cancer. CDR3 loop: CASSWKATDTQYF. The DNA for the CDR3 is TGTGCCAGCAGTTGGAAGGCAACAGATACGCAGTATTTT.